Listed below are T cell receptor beta chains from one sample, sequenced in a study of CD8 T cells in Susac syndrome. TCRdb fed the immunoSEQ multiplex PCR reads into MiXCR, producing one record per CDR3 protein. The sample contains 200,000 to 250,000 distinct CDR3 sequences, approximately 95% of which appear only once. Material for sequencing was CD4+ T cells from PBMCs. The source of these receptors is a human donor with multiple sclerosis. CDR3s include the opening cysteine and the closing phenylalanine or tryptophan. Fields, in order: J gene, V gene, D gene, clone size, CDR3 protein, CDR3 DNA. A D gene is named only where the DNA matches it firmly. Clone sizes are given selectively: once, few, many, or a class where the clone is expanded.

j_gene: TRBJ2-5
v_gene: TRBV27
d_gene: -
abundance: -
CDR3aa: CASSLSGTWETQYF
CDR3nt: TGTGCCAGCAGTTTATCCGGGACTTGGGAGACCCAGTACTTC

j_gene: TRBJ2-4
v_gene: TRBV28
d_gene: TRBD1
abundance: -
CDR3aa: CASSSPRTGRNIQYF
CDR3nt: TGTGCCAGCAGTTCCCCCCGGACAGGGAGGAACATTCAGTACTTC

j_gene: TRBJ2-5
v_gene: TRBV5-4
d_gene: -
abundance: -
CDR3aa: CASSRGDTQETQYF
CDR3nt: TGTGCCAGCAGCCGTGGGGATACACAAGAGACCCAGTACTTC

j_gene: TRBJ2-7
v_gene: TRBV29-1
d_gene: TRBD1
abundance: -
CDR3aa: CSVEVRTGAYEQYF
CDR3nt: TGCAGCGTTGAAGTTAGGACAGGGGCCTACGAGCAGTACTTC

j_gene: TRBJ2-2
v_gene: TRBV29-1
d_gene: TRBD1
abundance: -
CDR3aa: CSVGQGAAGELFF
CDR3nt: TGCAGCGTTGGACAGGGGGCGGCCGGGGAGCTGTTTTTT

j_gene: TRBJ2-5
v_gene: TRBV28
d_gene: -
abundance: -
CDR3aa: CASSAGSVRRETQYF
CDR3nt: TGTGCCAGCAGTGCCGGGTCCGTGAGAAGGGAGACCCAGTACTTC

j_gene: TRBJ2-1
v_gene: TRBV20-1
d_gene: TRBD2
abundance: -
CDR3aa: CSAPTSGRTGSYNEQFF
CDR3nt: TGCAGTGCCCCGACTAGCGGGAGGACGGGATCCTACAATGAGCAGTTCTTC

j_gene: TRBJ1-4
v_gene: TRBV7-9
d_gene: -
abundance: -
CDR3aa: CASSLSDEKLFF
CDR3nt: TGTGCCAGCAGCCTCAGCGATGAAAAACTGTTTTTT

j_gene: TRBJ2-3
v_gene: TRBV12-3/TRBV12-4
d_gene: -
abundance: -
CDR3aa: CASSGETSTDTQYF
CDR3nt: TGTGCCAGCAGTGGGGAAACTAGCACAGATACGCAGTATTTT

j_gene: TRBJ2-5
v_gene: TRBV9
d_gene: TRBD2
abundance: -
CDR3aa: CASSPSPGPPGLVIGETQYF
CDR3nt: TGTGCCAGCAGCCCCTCACCGGGCCCCCCGGGACTAGTTATCGGAGAGACCCAGTACTTC

j_gene: TRBJ2-7
v_gene: TRBV20-1
d_gene: TRBD2
abundance: -
CDR3aa: CSALTGTRSYEQYF
CDR3nt: TGCAGTGCACTTACCGGGACTAGGTCCTACGAGCAGTACTTC

j_gene: TRBJ1-2
v_gene: TRBV24-1
d_gene: -
abundance: -
CDR3aa: CATSSEYGGYTF
CDR3nt: TGTGCCACGTCGTCCGAGTACGGGGGCTACACCTTC

j_gene: TRBJ1-2
v_gene: TRBV3-1
d_gene: TRBD1
abundance: -
CDR3aa: CASSQEAGTGFHGYTF
CDR3nt: TGTGCCAGCAGCCAAGAGGCCGGGACAGGGTTTCATGGCTACACCTTC

j_gene: TRBJ2-7
v_gene: TRBV12-3/TRBV12-4
d_gene: TRBD2
abundance: -
CDR3aa: CASTRLGGGRYEQYF
CDR3nt: TGTGCCAGCACCCGACTGGGCGGCGGGAGGTACGAGCAGTACTTC

j_gene: TRBJ2-1
v_gene: TRBV12-3/TRBV12-4
d_gene: TRBD2
abundance: -
CDR3aa: CASSQASGMGHEQFF
CDR3nt: TGTGCCAGCAGCCAGGCTAGCGGGATGGGGCATGAGCAGTTCTTC

j_gene: TRBJ2-7
v_gene: TRBV3-1
d_gene: -
abundance: -
CDR3aa: CASSQPGTPTYEQYF
CDR3nt: TGTGCCAGCAGCCAACCCGGGACACCGACCTACGAGCAGTACTTC

j_gene: TRBJ1-2
v_gene: TRBV7-9
d_gene: -
abundance: -
CDR3aa: CASSPRQRHYGYTF
CDR3nt: TGTGCCAGCAGCCCCCGACAGCGCCACTATGGCTACACCTTC

j_gene: TRBJ2-5
v_gene: TRBV3-1
d_gene: TRBD2
abundance: -
CDR3aa: CASSLTGGVQETQYF
CDR3nt: TGTGCCAGCAGCCTGACGGGGGGGGTCCAAGAGACCCAGTACTTC

j_gene: TRBJ1-4
v_gene: TRBV15
d_gene: -
abundance: -
CDR3aa: CATSSLNEKLFF
CDR3nt: TGTGCCACCAGCAGCCTGAATGAAAAACTGTTTTTT

j_gene: TRBJ2-4
v_gene: TRBV3-1
d_gene: -
abundance: -
CDR3aa: CASSQGNPPLRF
CDR3nt: TGTGCCAGCAGCCAAGGAAACCCTCCCCTGAGATTC

j_gene: TRBJ1-5
v_gene: TRBV7-2
d_gene: -
abundance: -
CDR3aa: CASSPRTGQPQHF
CDR3nt: TGTGCCAGCAGCCCGAGGACGGGGCAGCCCCAGCATTTT

j_gene: TRBJ1-3
v_gene: TRBV15
d_gene: -
abundance: -
CDR3aa: CATSRGGRESSGNTIYF
CDR3nt: TGTGCCACCAGCAGAGGAGGCAGGGAGAGCTCTGGAAACACCATATATTTT

j_gene: TRBJ1-5
v_gene: TRBV18
d_gene: -
abundance: -
CDR3aa: CASSPGRGDQPQHF
CDR3nt: TGTGCCAGCTCACCAGGGAGAGGAGATCAGCCCCAGCATTTT

j_gene: TRBJ1-5
v_gene: TRBV9
d_gene: -
abundance: -
CDR3aa: CASSPSGNGNQPQHF
CDR3nt: TGTGCCAGCAGCCCTTCCGGAAATGGCAATCAGCCCCAGCATTTT

j_gene: TRBJ2-7
v_gene: TRBV3-1
d_gene: -
abundance: -
CDR3aa: CASSQDFEPQYF
CDR3nt: TGTGCCAGCAGCCAAGACTTCGAGCCGCAGTACTTC

j_gene: TRBJ2-1
v_gene: TRBV6-2/TRBV6-3
d_gene: TRBD2
abundance: once
CDR3aa: CASLPLGGSNEQFF
CDR3nt: TGTGCCAGCCTCCCCTTGGGCGGGAGCAATGAGCAGTTCTTC

j_gene: TRBJ2-6
v_gene: TRBV9
d_gene: -
abundance: -
CDR3aa: CASSARGGSGANVLTF
CDR3nt: TGTGCCAGCAGCGCGAGAGGGGGCTCTGGGGCCAACGTCCTGACTTTC

j_gene: TRBJ2-1
v_gene: TRBV5-1
d_gene: TRBD1
abundance: -
CDR3aa: CASRRTGDPYNEQFF
CDR3nt: TGCGCCAGCAGGCGGACAGGGGACCCCTACAATGAGCAGTTCTTC

j_gene: TRBJ2-3
v_gene: TRBV11-2
d_gene: TRBD2
abundance: -
CDR3aa: CASSLARRGIPSTDTQYF
CDR3nt: TGTGCCAGCAGCTTAGCGAGGCGGGGGATACCTAGCACAGATACGCAGTATTTT

j_gene: TRBJ2-1
v_gene: TRBV20-1
d_gene: -
abundance: -
CDR3aa: CSAEAARPRVYNEQFF
CDR3nt: TGCAGTGCAGAGGCTGCAAGACCGAGGGTATACAATGAGCAGTTCTTC

j_gene: TRBJ1-1
v_gene: TRBV11-2
d_gene: -
abundance: -
CDR3aa: CASSPRAGMNTEAFF
CDR3nt: TGTGCCAGCAGCCCCCGAGCGGGGATGAACACTGAAGCTTTCTTT

j_gene: TRBJ1-3
v_gene: TRBV28
d_gene: -
abundance: -
CDR3aa: CATVDRSSGNTIYF
CDR3nt: TGTGCCACCGTTGACCGGAGCTCTGGAAACACCATATATTTT

j_gene: TRBJ1-5
v_gene: TRBV7-9
d_gene: -
abundance: once
CDR3aa: CASSFQEQPQHF
CDR3nt: TGTGCCAGCAGCTTTCAGGAACAGCCCCAGCATTTT

j_gene: TRBJ1-1
v_gene: TRBV15
d_gene: -
abundance: -
CDR3aa: CATSNSGRWGTEAFF
CDR3nt: TGTGCCACCAGCAACTCCGGACGGTGGGGGACTGAAGCTTTCTTT

j_gene: TRBJ2-4
v_gene: TRBV20-1
d_gene: TRBD2
abundance: once
CDR3aa: CSARAQPGGNIQYF
CDR3nt: TGCAGTGCTAGGGCCCAACCGGGGGGAAACATTCAGTACTTC

j_gene: TRBJ2-4
v_gene: TRBV3-1
d_gene: -
abundance: -
CDR3aa: CASSPRGQTKNIQYF
CDR3nt: TGTGCCAGCAGCCCCCGAGGGCAGACCAAAAACATTCAGTACTTC

j_gene: TRBJ2-1
v_gene: TRBV9
d_gene: TRBD2
abundance: -
CDR3aa: CASSVGASGRISYNEQFF
CDR3nt: TGTGCCAGCAGCGTAGGAGCTAGCGGGAGGATCTCCTACAATGAGCAGTTCTTC

j_gene: TRBJ2-2
v_gene: TRBV27
d_gene: -
abundance: -
CDR3aa: CASSLFTWASTGELFF
CDR3nt: TGTGCCAGCAGTTTGTTCACGTGGGCAAGTACCGGGGAGCTGTTTTTT

j_gene: TRBJ2-1
v_gene: TRBV14
d_gene: TRBD2
abundance: -
CDR3aa: CASSQIGLAGANEQFF
CDR3nt: TGTGCCAGCAGCCAAATCGGACTAGCGGGAGCCAATGAGCAGTTCTTC

j_gene: TRBJ1-2
v_gene: TRBV12-3/TRBV12-4
d_gene: -
abundance: -
CDR3aa: CASSSTGLRGYTF
CDR3nt: TGTGCCAGCAGTAGTACAGGGCTGAGGGGCTACACCTTC

j_gene: TRBJ2-7
v_gene: TRBV7-2
d_gene: TRBD1
abundance: -
CDR3aa: CASSALGSGTGYEQYF
CDR3nt: TGTGCCAGCAGCGCGCTCGGATCCGGGACAGGGTACGAGCAGTACTTC

j_gene: TRBJ1-1
v_gene: TRBV30
d_gene: -
abundance: -
CDR3aa: CAWSVWAEAFF
CDR3nt: TGTGCCTGGAGTGTATGGGCCGAAGCTTTCTTT

j_gene: TRBJ1-5
v_gene: TRBV23-1
d_gene: TRBD1
abundance: few
CDR3aa: CASSQSGDRAYSNQPQHF
CDR3nt: TGCGCCAGCAGTCAAAGCGGGGACAGAGCTTATAGCAATCAGCCCCAGCATTTT

j_gene: TRBJ2-7
v_gene: TRBV19
d_gene: -
abundance: -
CDR3aa: CASSIETGRQQYF
CDR3nt: TGTGCCAGTAGTATAGAGACAGGAAGACAGCAGTACTTC

j_gene: TRBJ2-5
v_gene: TRBV5-6
d_gene: -
abundance: -
CDR3aa: CASSSPLVSQETQYF
CDR3nt: TGTGCCAGCAGCTCCCCCCTGGTCAGCCAAGAGACCCAGTACTTC

j_gene: TRBJ2-1
v_gene: TRBV5-4
d_gene: -
abundance: -
CDR3aa: CASSPPLDPNHAYNEQFF
CDR3nt: TGTGCCAGCAGCCCCCCACTGGACCCTAATCACGCCTACAATGAGCAGTTCTTC

j_gene: TRBJ2-7
v_gene: TRBV2
d_gene: -
abundance: -
CDR3aa: CASTGEGHEQYF
CDR3nt: TGTGCCAGCACAGGCGAGGGCCACGAGCAGTACTTC

j_gene: TRBJ1-1
v_gene: TRBV5-1
d_gene: -
abundance: -
CDR3aa: CASGDGRMNTEAFF
CDR3nt: TGCGCCAGCGGGGACGGACGGATGAACACTGAAGCTTTCTTT

j_gene: TRBJ2-2
v_gene: TRBV5-6
d_gene: TRBD2
abundance: -
CDR3aa: CASSLYFGGSGTGELFF
CDR3nt: TGTGCCAGCAGCTTGTATTTTGGCGGGAGTGGAACCGGGGAGCTGTTTTTT

j_gene: TRBJ2-2
v_gene: TRBV23-1
d_gene: -
abundance: -
CDR3aa: CASSQSRCRATDTGELFF
CDR3nt: TGCGCCAGCAGTCAATCGAGATGTAGGGCGACGGACACCGGGGAGCTGTTTTTT

j_gene: TRBJ2-7
v_gene: TRBV9
d_gene: TRBD1
abundance: -
CDR3aa: CASSGGDRTGKAYEQYF
CDR3nt: TGTGCCAGCAGCGGAGGAGACAGGACAGGGAAGGCCTACGAGCAGTACTTC

j_gene: TRBJ2-7
v_gene: TRBV7-2
d_gene: -
abundance: -
CDR3aa: CASRSSLLAPYEQYF
CDR3nt: TGTGCCAGCAGATCTAGCCTCCTAGCTCCATACGAGCAGTACTTC

j_gene: TRBJ1-1
v_gene: TRBV29-1
d_gene: -
abundance: -
CDR3aa: CSVEAQPMNTEAFF
CDR3nt: TGCAGCGTTGAAGCCCAGCCCATGAACACTGAAGCTTTCTTT

j_gene: TRBJ2-7
v_gene: TRBV7-2
d_gene: -
abundance: -
CDR3aa: CASSFRGDEQYF
CDR3nt: TGTGCCAGCAGCTTTAGGGGCGACGAGCAGTACTTC

j_gene: TRBJ2-5
v_gene: TRBV4-2
d_gene: -
abundance: -
CDR3aa: CASSQPMKTQYF
CDR3nt: TGTGCCAGCAGCCAACCCATGAAGACCCAGTACTTC

j_gene: TRBJ2-1
v_gene: TRBV9
d_gene: TRBD2
abundance: -
CDR3aa: CASSANLAGMANEQFF
CDR3nt: TGTGCCAGCAGCGCCAATCTAGCGGGTATGGCCAATGAGCAGTTCTTC

j_gene: TRBJ2-1
v_gene: TRBV20-1
d_gene: TRBD2
abundance: -
CDR3aa: CSAATPGLAGRHEQFF
CDR3nt: TGCAGTGCTGCAACCCCGGGACTAGCGGGAAGACATGAGCAGTTCTTC